Presented here are 15 T cell receptor beta chains from one specimen sequenced in a study of blood T cell repertoires in COVID-19. TCRdb's copy holds only in-frame clones and misses some; the assay was immunoSEQ multiplex PCR. Of under 200,000 clones in the sample, 70% to 90% were seen once. The sample was peripheral blood. All receptors come from a woman older than 75 with acute or convalescent COVID-19.

The chain links TRBV29-1 to TRBJ1-4; TRBD1 matches at 8 bases. The junction had 1 base not matched to a gene; V was cut back by 4 bases and J by 6 bases. Germline loops: CDR1 SQVTM, CDR2 ANQGSEA. CDR3 length equals 12 residues. The CDR3 nucleotides are TGCAGCGTTGGGGGACAGGATGAAAAACTGTTTTTT. As protein: CSVGGQDEKLFF.

V usage is TRBV5-1 and J usage is TRBJ2-7; 10 positions match TRBD1. Trimming took 4 bases from V and 2 from J; bases not matched to a gene: 3. The germline CDR1 and CDR2 sequences are SGHRS and YFSETQ. The CDR3 runs to 14 residues. The CDR3 DNA sequence: TGCGCCAGCAGCAAGGACAGGGGGACCTACGAGCAGTACTTC. It codes for CASSKDRGTYEQYF.

The rearrangement uses TRBV30 and TRBJ2-1, with TRBD2 matching over 9 bases. The CDR3 spans 15 residues. With V trimmed by 0 bases and J by 5 bases, 5 bases remained unmatched. The V gene's germline CDR1 is GTSNPN and CDR2 SVGIG (reference sequence). The CDR3 sequence is CAWSVGLAGNNEQFF. In DNA form, the CDR3 reads TGTGCCTGGAGTGTAGGTCTAGCGGGAAACAATGAGCAGTTCTTC.

As DNA, the CDR3 is TGTGCCAGCAGTTTACTTCGCTACGAGCAGTACTTC. Its protein product is CASSLLRYEQYF. V and J are TRBV12-3 or TRBV12-4 and TRBJ2-7, with unresolved D. With 2 bases removed from V and 3 bases from J, the gap between germline ends came to 5 bases. The CDR3 loop spans 12 amino acids.

This chain links TRBV5-4 with TRBJ1-2, with a tentative D call TRBD1 (5 bases). The CDR3 totals 14 residues. Germline CDR1 reads SGHNT; CDR2 reads YYREEE (reference sequence). V was cut by 0 bases and J by 4 bases, with 10 bases left in between. CDR3 coding DNA: TGTGCCAGCAGCTTGGCGGGGGGTGCCTATGGCTACACCTTC. Translating it yields CASSLAGGAYGYTF.

This clone has a single count. The rearrangement joins TRBV24-1 to TRBJ1-1; D unresolved. CDR1 is KGHDR and CDR2 is SFDVKD in the germline V gene. Deletions cut 0 bases from V and 11 bases from J, with 15 bases between. The CDR3 spans 14 residues. This CDR3 is CATSDLPLSSGAFF. In nucleotides, the CDR3 is TGTGCCACCAGTGATTTGCCCTTGAGCAGCGGGGCTTTCTTT.

The chain is built from TRBV6-5 and TRBJ1-2, with a possible D match to TRBD1 (5 bases). The V end was cut by 4 bases, the J end by 3 bases, with 15 bases between. The germline gives CDR1 MNHEY, CDR2 SVGAGI. This CDR3 spans 15 amino acids. Written as DNA, the CDR3 is TGTGCCAGCAGTTCACGGGGGAGGGGACACTATGGCTACACCTTC. It specifies CASSSRGRGHYGYTF.

V and J are TRBV6-2 or TRBV6-3 and TRBJ2-7, with TRBD2 matching over 9 bases. Trimming took 0 bases from V and 3 from J; bases not matched to a gene: 3. The CDR3 is 15 amino acids. Per germline, CDR1 MNHEY and CDR2 SVGEGT. This CDR3 is CASSYSSGRLYEQYF. The DNA for the CDR3 is TGTGCCAGCAGTTACTCTAGCGGGAGACTCTACGAGCAGTACTTC.

This rearrangement joins TRBV5-1 to TRBJ1-4, with D perhaps TRBD1 (6 bases). V was clipped by 1 base and J by 7 bases, with 14 bases between them. CDR3 length: 15 residues. Germline-derived CDR1 and CDR2 are SGHRS and YFSETQ. CDR3 sequence: CASSLTGLEFEKLFF. The DNA for the CDR3 is TGCGCCAGCAGCTTGACAGGGCTAGAGTTTGAAAAACTGTTTTTT.

The chain links TRBV13 to TRBJ2-5; 11 bases map to TRBD2. Germline V lookup: CDR1 PRHDT, CDR2 FYEKMQ (reference sequence). This CDR3 spans 15 amino acids. V shed 4 bases, J shed 5 bases, and the junction held 6 bases outside the gene matches. CDR3 in DNA: TGTGCCAGCAGCTCTAGCGGGGGGCCCTGGGAGACCCAGTACTTC. Its protein product is CASSSSGGPWETQYF.

This clone has only one observation. The rearrangement joins TRBV7-6 to TRBJ1-6; 10 bases map to TRBD1. This CDR3 spans 15 amino acids. Germline V gene data show CDR1 as SGHVS and CDR2 as FNYEAQ. Trimming cost V 1 base and J 6 bases; bases outside gene matches: 0. The CDR3 DNA follows: TGTGCCAGCAGCTTAGGGGACAGGGGTAATTCACCCCTCCACTTT. Protein sequence: CASSLGDRGNSPLHF.

This chain links TRBV5-1 with TRBJ2-1, with D maybe TRBD1 (5 bases). CDR1 is SGHRS and CDR2 is YFSETQ in the germline V gene. The CDR3 sequence is 17 residues long. V lost 4 bases to trimming and J lost 3 bases, with 20 bases between them. CDR3 amino acids: CASSPRSGRVGYNEQFF. The CDR3 coding sequence is TGCGCCAGCAGCCCCCGGTCGGGCAGGGTGGGCTACAATGAGCAGTTCTTC.

The chain carries TRBV4-2 and TRBJ1-4; 7 bases align to TRBD1. This CDR3 region has 15 residues. The germline V gene encodes CDR1 LGHNA and CDR2 YNFKEQ. After removal of 5 bases from V and 5 bases from J, the junction contained 8 bases not matched to a gene. DNA for the CDR3: TGTGCCAGCAGCTCCCGACAGGGTGAAAATGAAAAACTGTTTTTT. As protein: CASSSRQGENEKLFF.

This chain links TRBV19 with TRBJ1-5; the D is unclear. CDR1 is LNHDA and CDR2 is SQIVND in the germline V gene (reference sequence). Trimming pared 3 bases from V and 2 bases from J, leaving 17 bases between. CDR3 length: 17 residues. The CDR3 DNA reads TGTGCCAGTAGTATCCCGCGGCGACGGAGGGGCAATCAGCCCCAGCATTTT. Protein product: CASSIPRRRRGNQPQHF.

The chain carries TRBV10-2 and TRBJ1-2, with 12 positions matching TRBD1. V shed 3 bases, J shed 8 bases, and the junction held 7 bases outside the gene matches. Germline assignment: CDR1 WSHSY and CDR2 SAAADI. The CDR3 consists of 15 residues. Written as DNA, the CDR3 is TGCGCCAGCAGTGAACCCGGGACAGGGGGCGGAGGCTACACCTTC. Translating it yields CASSEPGTGGGGYTF.